This T cell receptor (beta chain) was captured in a study of cytotoxic CD8 clonotypes in ibrutinib-treated CLL. Assay: immunoSEQ multiplex PCR; the TCRdb copy retains only in-frame clones and omits some. The table lists just over 35,000 clones, over 70% of them singletons, with over 15% in the top ten. Study findings and constraints: Sampling time points were not equivalent between sustained-remission and progressing patients. Public clonotypes, found uncommonly, either contracted or stayed stable on treatment. Elevated clonality accompanied ibrutinib response, with a return toward baseline values at progression.

PBMCs that had been cryopreserved were the source of approximately 1.8 micrograms of genomic DNA for TCR beta libraries. The junction had 8 bases not matched to a gene; V was cut back by 6 bases and J by 2 bases. This CDR3 region has 15 residues. CDR1 and CDR2 (germline): KGHSH, LQKENI. On this clone itself: Antigen specificity is unknown.

The specimen was PBMCs, collected at disease progression, from a patient treated with ibrutinib. The TCR originated in a human donor with chronic lymphocytic leukemia. The chain carries TRBV18 and TRBJ2-3; TRBD2 matches 7 bases. This chain's CDR3 is CASSPAGDYTDTQYF. The CDR3 region has the DNA TGTGCCAGCTCTCCCGCCGGGGACTACACAGATACGCAGTATTTT.